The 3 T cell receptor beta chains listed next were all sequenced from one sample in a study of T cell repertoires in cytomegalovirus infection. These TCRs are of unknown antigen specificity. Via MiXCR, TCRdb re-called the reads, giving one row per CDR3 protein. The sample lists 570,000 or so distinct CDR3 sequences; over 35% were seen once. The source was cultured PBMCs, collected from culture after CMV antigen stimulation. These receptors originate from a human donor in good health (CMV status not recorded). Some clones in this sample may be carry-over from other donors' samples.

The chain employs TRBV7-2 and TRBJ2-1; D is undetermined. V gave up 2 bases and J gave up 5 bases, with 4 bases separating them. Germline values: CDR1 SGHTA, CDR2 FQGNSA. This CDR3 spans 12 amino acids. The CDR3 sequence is CASSLFNNEQFF. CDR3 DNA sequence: TGTGCCAGCAGCTTATTTAACAATGAGCAGTTCTTC. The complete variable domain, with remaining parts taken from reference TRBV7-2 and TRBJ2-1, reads GAGVSQSPSNKVTEKGKDVELRCDPISGHTALYWYRQSLGQGLEFLIYFQGNSAPDKSGLPSDRFSAERTGGSVSTLTIQRTQQEDSAVYLCASSLFNNEQFFGPGTRLTVL.

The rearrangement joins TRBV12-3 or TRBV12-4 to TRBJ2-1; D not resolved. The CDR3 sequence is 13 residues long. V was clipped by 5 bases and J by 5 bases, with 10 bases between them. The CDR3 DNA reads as TGTGCCAGCAGTCCTATTGTGAACAATGAGCAGTTCTTC. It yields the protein CASSPIVNNEQFF.

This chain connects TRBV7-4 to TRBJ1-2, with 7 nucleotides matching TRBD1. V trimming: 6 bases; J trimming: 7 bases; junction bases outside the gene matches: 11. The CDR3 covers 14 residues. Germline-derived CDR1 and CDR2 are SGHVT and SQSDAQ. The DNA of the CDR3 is TGTGCCAGCAGACAGGGGTCGACTTATGTTGGCTACACCTTC. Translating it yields CASRQGSTYVGYTF. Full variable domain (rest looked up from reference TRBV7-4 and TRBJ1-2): GAGVSQSPRYKVAKRGRDVALRCDSISGHVTLYWYRQTLGQGSEVLTYSQSDAQRDKSGRPSGRFSAERPERSVSTLKIQRTEQGDSAVYLCASRQGSTYVGYTFGSGTRLTVV.